This is a list of T cell receptor beta chains from one sample in a study of T cell responses to AZD1222 COVID-19 vaccine. Sequenced by immunoSEQ multiplex PCR; TCRdb stores in-frame clones only, minus some. The table has roughly 120,000 clones, roughly 85% seen once. The material sequenced was peripheral blood, taken 28 days after the second AZD1222 dose. The receptors were sampled from an adult who received the AZD1222 COVID-19 vaccine. The CDR3 runs from the conserved cysteine through the conserved F or W. The D gene is left open where the match is weak. Clone size appears in some rows only: once, few, many, or a class for an expanded clone.

NA	TRBV7-9	TRBJ1-1	NA	TGTGCCAGCAGCTTTATGCGGGGAAGGGCTTTCTTT	CASSFMRGRAFF
NA	TRBV12-3/TRBV12-4	TRBJ2-4	NA	TGTGCCAGCAGCCCGGGGACAAACATTCAGTACTTC	CASSPGTNIQYF
NA	TRBV10-3	TRBJ1-4	NA	TGTGCCATCAGTGAGTCGCGAGGGGCTAATGAAAAACTGTTTTTT	CAISESRGANEKLFF
once	TRBV29-1	TRBJ2-1	NA	TGCAGCCTTGTAGGGTCCTACAATGAGCAGTTCTTC	CSLVGSYNEQFF
NA	TRBV5-1	TRBJ2-7	NA	TGCGCCAGCAGCTCCGGGTCAGGCTACGAGCAGTACTTC	CASSSGSGYEQYF
NA	TRBV28	TRBJ2-5	TRBD1	TGTGCCAGCAGTCGGGGACAGCAAGAGACCCAGTACTTC	CASSRGQQETQYF
once	TRBV18	TRBJ1-6	NA	TGTGCCAGCTCACCGAAGGAGGGATCATCCTATAATTCACCCCTCCACTTT	CASSPKEGSSYNSPLHF
NA	TRBV7-8	TRBJ2-7	TRBD1	TGTGCCAGCAAGGGACAGGGGGCGCTTCTGGACGAGCAGTACTTC	CASKGQGALLDEQYF
NA	TRBV9	TRBJ1-4	NA	TGTGCCAGCAGCGTGGGCCCCCTCGGGGGGCCATCGGAAAAACTGTTTTTT	CASSVGPLGGPSEKLFF
NA	TRBV24-1	TRBJ1-1	NA	TGTGCCACCAGCACATACCCTTGGGACCGGGTGAACACTGAAGCTTTCTTT	CATSTYPWDRVNTEAFF
NA	TRBV27	TRBJ1-1	TRBD1	TGTGCCAGCAGTTGGGACAGGGGGGGTAACACTGAAGCTTTCTTT	CASSWDRGGNTEAFF
NA	TRBV19	TRBJ1-5	NA	TGTGCCTGGGGGAGCAATCAGCCCCAGCATTTT	CAWGSNQPQHF
NA	TRBV7-2	TRBJ2-4	TRBD1	TGTGCCAGCAGCTTCACCGGACCGGGACAGGGGCTCATTCAGTACTTC	CASSFTGPGQGLIQYF
NA	TRBV28	TRBJ1-3	NA	TGTGCCAGCAGTTTGCCCGGAAACACCATATATTTT	CASSLPGNTIYF
NA	TRBV28	TRBJ1-2	NA	TGTGCCAGCAGTTTCGGGTCATACTATGGCTACACCTTC	CASSFGSYYGYTF
NA	TRBV3-1/TRBV3-2	TRBJ2-5	TRBD2	TGTGCCAGCAGCCAAGTGTTGGTAGCGGGGGGATTTCAAGAGACCCAGTACTTC	CASSQVLVAGGFQETQYF
NA	TRBV4-1	TRBJ1-2	NA	TGCGCCAGCAGCCAAGATCCAGCGGGGGGGCGGAATGGCTACACCTTC	CASSQDPAGGRNGYTF
NA	TRBV30	TRBJ2-5	TRBD2	TGTGCCTGGAGTGTACTAGCGGGCCAGAGAGAGACCCAGTACTTC	CAWSVLAGQRETQYF
few	TRBV21-1	TRBJ1-6	NA	TGTGCCAGCAGCCCCAGGGGCCGACAACGGGACAGGTCACCCCTCCACTTT	CASSPRGRQRDRSPLHF
once	TRBV28	TRBJ1-5	TRBD1	TGTGCCAGCAGTCGGGACAGGGGATGGTATCAGCCCCAGCATTTT	CASSRDRGWYQPQHF
NA	TRBV3-1/TRBV3-2	TRBJ2-3	NA	TGTGCCAGCAGCCTCAGAAAAGGGGGGGCCGGGACAGATACGCAGTATTTT	CASSLRKGGAGTDTQYF
NA	TRBV7-2	TRBJ2-2	NA	TGTGCCAGCAGCAGCTCGGGGGGCCCCACCGGGGAGCTGTTTTTT	CASSSSGGPTGELFF
NA	TRBV7-2	TRBJ1-4	TRBD1	TGTGCCAGCAGCTTAGCTGTGACAGGGTTTGAAAAACTGTTTTTT	CASSLAVTGFEKLFF
few	TRBV24-1	TRBJ1-5	NA	TGTGCCACCAGTGTAGGGGGAAGGATTAGCAATCAGCCCCAGCATTTT	CATSVGGRISNQPQHF
NA	TRBV27	TRBJ2-2	NA	TGTGCCAGCGGGGGGGCCATGGGCACCGGGGAGCTGTTTTTT	CASGGAMGTGELFF
NA	TRBV2	TRBJ1-4	NA	TGTGCCAGCAACCAAGGGCCTCTGTCGGAAAAACTGTTTTTT	CASNQGPLSEKLFF
NA	TRBV28	TRBJ1-5	NA	TGTGCCAGCAGTTTCCTGAGAGATCAGCCCCAGCATTTT	CASSFLRDQPQHF
NA	TRBV24-1	TRBJ2-3	TRBD2	TGTGCCACCAAGCTAGCGGGGGGGCCAGATACGCAGTATTTT	CATKLAGGPDTQYF
NA	TRBV4-1	TRBJ1-4	TRBD1	TGCGCCAGCAGCTACCGGACAGGCACGAAAGAAAAACTGTTTTTT	CASSYRTGTKEKLFF
NA	TRBV21-1	TRBJ1-5	NA	TGTGCCAGCAGCAAAGCACGGAGGGTCGGTCAGCCCCAGCATTTT	CASSKARRVGQPQHF
few	TRBV3-1/TRBV3-2	TRBJ2-1	NA	TGTGCCAGCAGCCAGGGGGGTCCTTACAATGAGCAGTTCTTC	CASSQGGPYNEQFF
few	TRBV2	TRBJ1-2	NA	TGTGCCAGCAGCCCTGACCCGCGGGACAAAAAAGGGGGAGGCTATGGCTACACCTTC	CASSPDPRDKKGGGYGYTF
NA	TRBV9	TRBJ1-1	TRBD1	TGTGCCAGCAGCGTGGCAGGGGGTTGGAACACTGAAGCTTTCTTT	CASSVAGGWNTEAFF
NA	TRBV7-3	TRBJ1-6	NA	TGTGCCAGCAGCTTAAAGGGTGGGGGGATCAGGGGCTATTCACCCCTCCACTTT	CASSLKGGGIRGYSPLHF
NA	TRBV10-3	TRBJ1-1	TRBD1	TGTGCCATCATGGGGGGGACAGGGGTTGGCACTGAAGCTTTCTTT	CAIMGGTGVGTEAFF
NA	TRBV14	TRBJ2-1	NA	TGTGCCAGCAGCGAACGGGGAACACAATATTACAATGAGCAGTTCTTC	CASSERGTQYYNEQFF
NA	TRBV6-1	TRBJ1-2	NA	TGTGCCAGCAGTGAAGGGCAGACCTATGGCTACACCTTC	CASSEGQTYGYTF
NA	TRBV19	TRBJ2-6	NA	TGTGCCAGTAGTATCCCCGTACCCGGGGCCAACGTCCTGACTTTC	CASSIPVPGANVLTF
NA	TRBV27	TRBJ1-2	NA	TGTGCCAGCAGTTTAGAGCGGGGGGTTGATGGCTACACCTTC	CASSLERGVDGYTF
NA	TRBV21-1	TRBJ2-4	NA	TGTGCCAGCAGGGGCCGACAGGGGGCCAAAAACATTCAGTACTTC	CASRGRQGAKNIQYF
NA	TRBV5-6	TRBJ1-2	NA	TGTGCCAGCAGATTACAGGGTTCGAACTATGGCTACACCTTC	CASRLQGSNYGYTF
NA	TRBV9	TRBJ2-3	NA	TGTGCCAGCAGCGTAGGTCGGAGATCCACAGATACGCAGTATTTT	CASSVGRRSTDTQYF
NA	TRBV10-3	TRBJ2-3	NA	TGTGCCATCGCTTCTAGCACAGATACGCAGTATTTT	CAIASSTDTQYF
NA	TRBV6-6	TRBJ1-1	NA	TGTGCCAGCAGTTACTTACAGGCGAACACTGAAGCTTTCTTT	CASSYLQANTEAFF
NA	TRBV7-2	TRBJ1-2	TRBD1	TGTGCCAGCAGTCTCTACGGACAGGGGAATGGCTACACCTTC	CASSLYGQGNGYTF
few	TRBV27	TRBJ2-3	NA	TGTGCCAGCAGTTTATCCAGGGCTACATTCACAGATACGCAGTATTTT	CASSLSRATFTDTQYF
NA	TRBV3-1/TRBV3-2	TRBJ2-7	TRBD2	TGTGCCAGCAGCCAAATAGCGGGGGCCTACGAGCAGTACTTC	CASSQIAGAYEQYF
once	TRBV19	TRBJ1-5	NA	TGTGCCAGTAGTACCAGTGGGGGGTCGAATCAGCCCCAGCATTTT	CASSTSGGSNQPQHF
NA	TRBV4-2	TRBJ2-5	NA	TGTGCCAGCAGCCAAGGACCACACGGCCGGGGGCAAGAGACCCAGTACTTC	CASSQGPHGRGQETQYF
NA	TRBV28	TRBJ1-4	NA	TGTGCCAGCAGTGCCGGACAGAGGAATGAAAAACTGTTTTTT	CASSAGQRNEKLFF
NA	TRBV11-2	TRBJ1-2	NA	TGTGCCAGCAGCTTAGAAGGGTACAGTGGGGATGGCTACACCTTC	CASSLEGYSGDGYTF
NA	TRBV6-5	TRBJ1-2	NA	TGTGCCAGCAGTTCCGGGACAAACCATGGCTACACCTTC	CASSSGTNHGYTF
NA	TRBV7-3	TRBJ2-1	TRBD2	TGTGCCAGCAGCTCTAGCGGGGGGGCCGGAGATGAGCAGTTCTTC	CASSSSGGAGDEQFF
NA	TRBV11-1	TRBJ2-1	NA	TGTGCCAGCAGCTTTCCCACGGGTACCTACAATGAGCAGTTCTTC	CASSFPTGTYNEQFF
NA	TRBV5-4	TRBJ2-7	NA	TGTGCCAGCAGACCGACGGAGTCCTACGAGCAGTACTTC	CASRPTESYEQYF
NA	TRBV9	TRBJ1-3	TRBD1	TGTGCCAGCAGAGCCGGGACAGGGGGCCTTGGAAACACCATATATTTT	CASRAGTGGLGNTIYF
NA	TRBV19	TRBJ1-2	TRBD1	TGTGCCAGTAGTCCCTTTCCGACAGGGTCTGGCTACACCTTC	CASSPFPTGSGYTF
NA	TRBV2	TRBJ2-2	TRBD2	TGTGCCAGTGAGCGGGACGGGAACACCGGGGAGCTGTTTTTT	CASERDGNTGELFF
once	TRBV15	TRBJ2-2	NA	TGTGCCACCAGCAGGGACAGACTTGTCACCGGGGAGCTGTTTTTT	CATSRDRLVTGELFF